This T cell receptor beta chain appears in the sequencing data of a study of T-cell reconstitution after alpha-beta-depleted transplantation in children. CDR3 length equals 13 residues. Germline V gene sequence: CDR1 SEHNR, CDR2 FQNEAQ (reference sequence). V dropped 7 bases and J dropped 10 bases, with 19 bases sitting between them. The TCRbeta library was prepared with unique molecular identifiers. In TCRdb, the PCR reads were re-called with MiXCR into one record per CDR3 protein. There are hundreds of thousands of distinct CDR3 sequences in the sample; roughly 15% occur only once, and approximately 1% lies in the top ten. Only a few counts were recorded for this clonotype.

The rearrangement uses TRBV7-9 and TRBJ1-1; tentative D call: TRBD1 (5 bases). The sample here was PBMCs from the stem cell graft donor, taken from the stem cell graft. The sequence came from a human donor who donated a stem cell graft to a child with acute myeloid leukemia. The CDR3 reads CASILRDLDGAFF. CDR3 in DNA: TGTGCCAGCATCCTCCGGGACCTAGACGGAGCTTTCTTT. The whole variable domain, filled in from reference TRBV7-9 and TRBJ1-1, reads DTGVSQNPRHKITKRGQNVTFRCDPISEHNRLYWYRQTLGQGPEFLTYFQNEAQLEKSRLLSDRFSAERPKGSFSTLEIQRTEQGDSAMYLCASILRDLDGAFFGQGTRLTVV.